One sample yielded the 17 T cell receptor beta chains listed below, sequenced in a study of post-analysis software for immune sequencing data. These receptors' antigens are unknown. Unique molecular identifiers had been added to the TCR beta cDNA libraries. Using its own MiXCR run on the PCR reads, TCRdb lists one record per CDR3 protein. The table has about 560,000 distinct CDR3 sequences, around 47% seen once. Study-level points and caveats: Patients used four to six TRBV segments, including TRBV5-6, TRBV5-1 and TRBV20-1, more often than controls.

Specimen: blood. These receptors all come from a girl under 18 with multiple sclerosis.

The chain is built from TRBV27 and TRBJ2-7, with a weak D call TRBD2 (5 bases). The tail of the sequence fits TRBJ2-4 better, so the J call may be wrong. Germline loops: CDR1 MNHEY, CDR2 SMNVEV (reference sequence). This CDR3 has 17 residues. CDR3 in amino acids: CASSLSLPGPPGNIQYF. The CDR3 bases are TGTGCCAGCAGTTTATCGTTGCCTGGGCCGCCGGGGAACATTCAGTACTTC.

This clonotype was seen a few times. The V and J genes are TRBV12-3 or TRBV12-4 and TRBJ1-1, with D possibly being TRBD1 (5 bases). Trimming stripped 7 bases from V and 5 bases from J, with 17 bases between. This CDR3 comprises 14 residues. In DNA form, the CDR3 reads TGTGCCAGCACCTTAACGGGGCCTGGGACTGAAGCTTTCTTT. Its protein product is CASTLTGPGTEAFF.

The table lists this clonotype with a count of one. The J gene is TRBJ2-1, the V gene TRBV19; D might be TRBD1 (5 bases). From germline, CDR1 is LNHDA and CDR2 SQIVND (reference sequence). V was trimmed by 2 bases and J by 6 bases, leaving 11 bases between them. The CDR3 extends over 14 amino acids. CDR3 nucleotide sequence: TGTGCCAGTAGTATAAGACAGCTCTCCAATGAGCAGTTCTTC. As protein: CASSIRQLSNEQFF.

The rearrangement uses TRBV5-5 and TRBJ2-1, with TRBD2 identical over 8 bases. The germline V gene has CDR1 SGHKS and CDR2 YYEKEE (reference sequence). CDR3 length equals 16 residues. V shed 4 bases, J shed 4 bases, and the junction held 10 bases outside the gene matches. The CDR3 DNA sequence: TGTGCCAGCAGCCTCCGGGGGGGGTCTACATACAATGAGCAGTTCTTC. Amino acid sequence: CASSLRGGSTYNEQFF.

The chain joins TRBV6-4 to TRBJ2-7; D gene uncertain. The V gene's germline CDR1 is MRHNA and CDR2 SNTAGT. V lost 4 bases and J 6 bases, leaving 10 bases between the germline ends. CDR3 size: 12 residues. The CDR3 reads CASSAPTAEQYF. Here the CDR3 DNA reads TGTGCCAGCAGTGCCCCGACCGCCGAGCAGTACTTC.

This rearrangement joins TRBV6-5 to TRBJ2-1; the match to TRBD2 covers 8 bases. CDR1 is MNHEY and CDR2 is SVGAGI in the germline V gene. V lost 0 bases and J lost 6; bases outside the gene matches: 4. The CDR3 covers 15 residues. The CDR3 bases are TGTGCCAGCAGTTACTCAACCGGGGGGGCCAATGAGCAGTTCTTC. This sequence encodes CASSYSTGGANEQFF.

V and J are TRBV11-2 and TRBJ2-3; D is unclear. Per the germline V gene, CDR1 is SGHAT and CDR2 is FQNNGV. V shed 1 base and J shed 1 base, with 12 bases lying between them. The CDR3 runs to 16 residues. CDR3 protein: CASSLGTPAGTDTQYF. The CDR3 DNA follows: TGTGCCAGCAGCTTAGGAACCCCAGCCGGCACAGATACGCAGTATTTT. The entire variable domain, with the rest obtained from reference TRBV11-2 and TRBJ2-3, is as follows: EAGVAQSPRYKIIEKRQSVAFWCNPISGHATLYWYQQILGQGPKLLIQFQNNGVVDDSQLPKDRFSAERLKGVDSTLKIQPAKLEDSAVYLCASSLGTPAGTDTQYFGPGTRLTVL.

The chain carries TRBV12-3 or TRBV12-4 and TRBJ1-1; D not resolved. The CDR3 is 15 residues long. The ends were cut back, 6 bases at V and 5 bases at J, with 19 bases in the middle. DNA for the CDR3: TGTGCCAGCAGCTCCCCTTTGGTAGCGGGGACTGAAGCTTTCTTT. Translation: CASSSPLVAGTEAFF.

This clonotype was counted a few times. As DNA, the CDR3 is TGTGCCAGCAGTCTCTTAGGGGCAGGGCGGTATGGCTACACCTTC. Translated: CASSLLGAGRYGYTF. The chain links TRBV2 to TRBJ1-2; tentative D call: TRBD1 (5 bases). Germline lookup yields CDR1 SNHLY and CDR2 FYNNEI. With 5 bases removed from V and 5 bases from J, the gap between germline ends came to 18 bases. The CDR3 runs to 15 residues.

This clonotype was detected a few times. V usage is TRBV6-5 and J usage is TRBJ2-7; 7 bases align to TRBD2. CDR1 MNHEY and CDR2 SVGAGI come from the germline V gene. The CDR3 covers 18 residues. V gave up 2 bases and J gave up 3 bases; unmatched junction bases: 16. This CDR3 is CASSYPFEPLSGIYEQYF. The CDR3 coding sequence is TGTGCCAGCAGTTACCCTTTTGAGCCCCTCAGCGGGATCTACGAGCAGTACTTC.

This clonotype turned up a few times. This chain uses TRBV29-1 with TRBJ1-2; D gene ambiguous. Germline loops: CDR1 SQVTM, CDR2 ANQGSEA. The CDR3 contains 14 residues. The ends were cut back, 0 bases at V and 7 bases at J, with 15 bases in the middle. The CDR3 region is CSVEETRSGAGYTF. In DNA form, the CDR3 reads TGCAGCGTTGAAGAAACTCGGTCGGGTGCTGGCTACACCTTC.

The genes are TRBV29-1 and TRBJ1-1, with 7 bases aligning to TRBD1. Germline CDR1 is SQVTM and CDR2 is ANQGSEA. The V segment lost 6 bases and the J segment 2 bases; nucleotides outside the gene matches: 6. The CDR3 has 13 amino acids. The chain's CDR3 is CSVLTGQNTEAFF. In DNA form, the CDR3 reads TGCAGCGTACTGACAGGGCAAAACACTGAAGCTTTCTTT.

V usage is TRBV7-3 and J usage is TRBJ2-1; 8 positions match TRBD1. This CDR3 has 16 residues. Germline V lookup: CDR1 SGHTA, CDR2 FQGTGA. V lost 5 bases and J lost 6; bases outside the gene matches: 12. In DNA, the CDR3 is TGTGCCAGCAGCCCAATACGGGACAGGAAATTCAATGAGCAGTTCTTC. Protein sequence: CASSPIRDRKFNEQFF.

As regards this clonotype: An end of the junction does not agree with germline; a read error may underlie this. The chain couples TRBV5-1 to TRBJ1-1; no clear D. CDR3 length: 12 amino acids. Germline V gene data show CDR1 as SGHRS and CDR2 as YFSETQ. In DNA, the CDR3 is TGTGCCAGCAGTAACATGAACACTGAAGCTTTCTTT. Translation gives CASSNMNTEAFF.

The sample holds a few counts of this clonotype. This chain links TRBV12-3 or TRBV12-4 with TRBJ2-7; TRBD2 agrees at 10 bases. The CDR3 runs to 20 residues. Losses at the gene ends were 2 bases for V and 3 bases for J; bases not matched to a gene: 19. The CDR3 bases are TGTGCCAGCAGTTTATCCTATAGTGTCTATCTAGCGGGAGTTAACTACGAGCAGTACTTC. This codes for CASSLSYSVYLAGVNYEQYF.

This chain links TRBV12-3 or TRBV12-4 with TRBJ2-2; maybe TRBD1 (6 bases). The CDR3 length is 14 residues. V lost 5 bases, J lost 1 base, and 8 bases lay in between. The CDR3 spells CASSADRNTGELFF. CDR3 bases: TGTGCCAGCAGTGCGGACAGGAACACCGGGGAGCTGTTTTTT.

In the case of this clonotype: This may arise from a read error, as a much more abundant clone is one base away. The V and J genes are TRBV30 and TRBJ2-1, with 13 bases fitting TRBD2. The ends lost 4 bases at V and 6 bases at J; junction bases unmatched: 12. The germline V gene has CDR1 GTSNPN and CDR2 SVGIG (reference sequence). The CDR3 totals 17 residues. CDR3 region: CAWNIGRLAGGCNEQFF. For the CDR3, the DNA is TGTGCCTGGAATATTGGGCGACTAGCGGGGGGATGCAATGAGCAGTTCTTC. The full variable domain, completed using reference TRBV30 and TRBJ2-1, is SQTIHQWPATLVQPVGSPLSLECTVEGTSNPNLYWYRQAAGRGLQLLFYSVGIGQISSEVPQNLSASRPQDRQFILSSKKLLLSDSGFYLCAWNIGRLAGGCNEQFFGPGTRLTVL.